This entry describes one T cell receptor beta chain. The CDR3 consists of 11 residues. Deletions cut 7 bases from V and 7 bases from J, with 8 bases between. The germline V gene has CDR1 ENHRY and CDR2 SYGVKD. This sample is part of a study of blood T cell repertoires in COVID-19. For the study at large: COVID-19 samples from acute and convalescent phases originated in the United States, Italy and Spain.

Original processing methods: Cell counts per sample came from amplifying reference gene primers. Sequencing used immunoSEQ multiplex PCR; TCRdb keeps in-frame clones, though not all of them. V, J and clone size reflect that table, while D and trimming were determined from the DNA. The sample shows approximately 200,000 clones, around four fifths of them seen only once. This chain joins TRBV10-3 and TRBJ2-1; TRBD2 is a possible D gene (5 bases). Material for sequencing was peripheral blood. The clonotype was recovered from a human donor with acute or convalescent COVID-19. The donor label of this sample is uncertain. The CDR3 bases are TGTGCCATCACAGGAGGAAATGAGCAGTTCTTC. Residues: CAITGGNEQFF.